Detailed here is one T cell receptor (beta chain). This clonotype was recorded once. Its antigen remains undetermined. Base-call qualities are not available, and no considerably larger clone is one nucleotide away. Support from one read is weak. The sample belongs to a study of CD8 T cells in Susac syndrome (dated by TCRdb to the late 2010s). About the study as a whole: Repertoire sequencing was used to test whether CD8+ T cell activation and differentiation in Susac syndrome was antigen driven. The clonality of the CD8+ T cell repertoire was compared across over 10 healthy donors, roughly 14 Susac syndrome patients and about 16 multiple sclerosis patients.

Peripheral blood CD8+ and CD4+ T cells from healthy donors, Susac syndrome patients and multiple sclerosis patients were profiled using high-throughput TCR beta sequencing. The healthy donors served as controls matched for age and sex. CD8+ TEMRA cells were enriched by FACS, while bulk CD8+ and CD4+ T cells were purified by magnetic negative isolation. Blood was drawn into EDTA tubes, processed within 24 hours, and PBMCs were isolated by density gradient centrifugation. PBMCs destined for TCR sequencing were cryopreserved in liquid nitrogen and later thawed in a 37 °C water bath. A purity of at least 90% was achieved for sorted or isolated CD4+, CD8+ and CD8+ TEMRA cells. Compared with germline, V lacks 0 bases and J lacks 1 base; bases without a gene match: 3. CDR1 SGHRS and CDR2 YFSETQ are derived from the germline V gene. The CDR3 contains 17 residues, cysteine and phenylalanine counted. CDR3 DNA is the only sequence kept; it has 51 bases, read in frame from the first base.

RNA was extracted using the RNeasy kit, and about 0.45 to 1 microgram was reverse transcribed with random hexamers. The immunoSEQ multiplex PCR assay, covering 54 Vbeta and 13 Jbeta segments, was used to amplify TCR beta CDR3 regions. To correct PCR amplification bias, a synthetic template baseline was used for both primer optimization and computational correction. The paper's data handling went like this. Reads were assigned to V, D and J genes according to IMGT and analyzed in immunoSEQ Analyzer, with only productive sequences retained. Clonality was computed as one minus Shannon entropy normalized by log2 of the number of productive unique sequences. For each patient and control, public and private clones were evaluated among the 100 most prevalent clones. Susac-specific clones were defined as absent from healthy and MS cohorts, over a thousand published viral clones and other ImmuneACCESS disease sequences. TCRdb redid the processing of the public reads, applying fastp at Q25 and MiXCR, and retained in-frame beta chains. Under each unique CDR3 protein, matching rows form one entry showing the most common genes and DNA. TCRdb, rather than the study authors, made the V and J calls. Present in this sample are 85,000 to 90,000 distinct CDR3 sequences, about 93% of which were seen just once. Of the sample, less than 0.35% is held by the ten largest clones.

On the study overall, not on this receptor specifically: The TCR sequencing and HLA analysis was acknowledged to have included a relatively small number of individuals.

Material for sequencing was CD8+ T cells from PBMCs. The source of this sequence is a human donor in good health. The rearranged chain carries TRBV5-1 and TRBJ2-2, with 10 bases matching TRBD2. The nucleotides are TGCGCCAGCAGCTTGGAACTAGCGGGGCGGAACACCGGGGAGCTGTTTTTT. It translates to CASSLELAGRNTGELFF.